The next 4 T cell receptor beta chains were all read from a single sample in a study of T cells after posttransplantation cyclophosphamide (dated by TCRdb to about 2016). Taken with the paper, the label for treatment or condition translates to: high-dose cyclophosphamide on days +3 and +4 as single-agent GVHD prophylaxis. Patients in the PTCy group got busulfan and fludarabine conditioning, a marrow graft from a related or unrelated donor, and cyclophosphamide on days +3 and +4. Library generation was performed with the immunoSEQ multiplex PCR assay. TCRdb holds this immuneACCESS table with in-frame rearrangements only. Some clones are missing; in checked studies, unresolved V genes explain under half, and the rest has no known cause. The sample table contains around 40,000 clones; only one count was recorded for roughly 88% of them. Roughly 2.5% of the sample is held by the ten biggest clonotypes.

The specimen comprised PBMCs, sampled roughly 59 days after allogeneic stem cell transplant with posttransplant cyclophosphamide. These receptors originate from a male patient aged 55 to 70 who received an allogeneic stem cell transplant from a related donor and was CMV-positive. Some T cells present after a transplant may be cells of the graft donor.

CDR3 nucleotides: TGCAGCTCACGGGACAGTCACTATGGCTACACCTTC. It translates to CSSRDSHYGYTF. The chain carries TRBV29-1 and TRBJ1-2, with 7 bases fitting TRBD1. The germline V gene has CDR1 SQVTM and CDR2 ANQGSEA. CDR3 length equals 12 residues. The J segment lost 3 bases and the V segment lost 8 bases, leaving 6 bases of the junction unmatched.

Concerning this clone itself: Its ends do not fully match the called genes, so a read error is possible. This chain links TRBV5-1 with TRBJ1-6, with D perhaps TRBD1 (5 bases). This CDR3 is built from 14 residues. The germline V gene encodes CDR1 SGHRS and CDR2 YFSETQ. CDR3 nucleotide sequence: TGCGTCAGCAGCTCAAGACAGCGGGATTCACCCCTCCACTTT. Residues: CVSSSRQRDSPLHF.

Of note for this clone: One end of the junction is discordant with germline, which a read error may explain. The chain couples TRBV6-4 to TRBJ1-2; D is perhaps TRBD1 (6 bases). Germline CDR1 and CDR2: MRHNA and SNTAGT. This CDR3 has 12 residues. CDR3 sequence: CASSDSGARVFF. DNA of the CDR3: TGTGCCAGCAGTGACTCGGGGGCCAGGGTTTTCTTC.

The genes are TRBV4-1 and TRBJ2-3, with 7 bases that match TRBD2. There are 14 residues in the CDR3. From germline, CDR1 is MGHRA and CDR2 YSYEKL. V was clipped by 4 bases and J by 4 bases; unmatched bases: 5. CDR3 DNA: TGCGCCAGCAGCCTCCTAGGACTAGCAGATACGCAGTATTTT. Its protein product is CASSLLGLADTQYF.